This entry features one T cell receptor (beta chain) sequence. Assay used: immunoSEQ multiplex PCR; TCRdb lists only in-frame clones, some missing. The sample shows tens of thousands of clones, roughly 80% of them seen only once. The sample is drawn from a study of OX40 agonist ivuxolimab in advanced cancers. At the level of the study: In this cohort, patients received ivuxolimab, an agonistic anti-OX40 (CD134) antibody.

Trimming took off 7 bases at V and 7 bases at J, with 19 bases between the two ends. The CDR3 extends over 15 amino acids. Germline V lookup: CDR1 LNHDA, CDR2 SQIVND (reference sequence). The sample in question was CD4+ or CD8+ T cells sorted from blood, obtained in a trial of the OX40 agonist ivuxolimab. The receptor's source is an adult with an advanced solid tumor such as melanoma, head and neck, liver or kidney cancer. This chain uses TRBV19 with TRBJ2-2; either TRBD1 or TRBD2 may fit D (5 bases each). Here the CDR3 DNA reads TGTGCCAGTACAGGTGGGGGACCCAGAGGCGGGGAGCTGTTTTTT. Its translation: CASTGGGPRGGELFF. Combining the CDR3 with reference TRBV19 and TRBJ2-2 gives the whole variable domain DGGITQSPKYLFRKEGQNVTLSCEQNLNHDAMYWYRQDPGQGLRLIYYSQIVNDFQKGDIAEGYSVSREKKESFPLTVTSAQKNPTAFYLCASTGGGPRGGELFFGEGSRLTVL.